This is a list of T cell receptor beta chains from one sample in a study of siplizumab effects on memory and regulatory T cells. Sequencing was performed with immunoSEQ multiplex PCR; in TCRdb, only in-frame clones are kept and a portion is missing. The data hold roughly 100,000 clones, with roughly 93% observed a single time. Material: Tregs sorted from blood. The receptors here all came from a human donor in good health. The CDR3 runs from the conserved cysteine through the conserved F or W. Fields, in order: clone size, D gene, J gene, V gene, CDR3 DNA, CDR3 protein. The D gene is left open where the match is weak. The size of a clone is reported for some rows only, either as once, few or many, or as a class for expanded clones.

abundance: NA
d_gene: NA
j_gene: TRBJ1-1
v_gene: TRBV4-1
CDR3nt: TGCGCCAGCAGCCGTAAAGACGGGGGATCCACTGAAGCTTTCTTT
CDR3aa: CASSRKDGGSTEAFF

abundance: NA
d_gene: NA
j_gene: TRBJ2-7
v_gene: TRBV7-2
CDR3nt: TGTGCCAGCAGCCCCTCGCGGGGCCCCTACGAGCAGTACTTC
CDR3aa: CASSPSRGPYEQYF

abundance: NA
d_gene: NA
j_gene: TRBJ2-3
v_gene: TRBV7-3
CDR3nt: TGTGCCAGCAGCTTAGTCCCCTCCCCACCCCATACGCAGTATTTT
CDR3aa: CASSLVPSPPHTQYF

abundance: NA
d_gene: TRBD2
j_gene: TRBJ2-5
v_gene: TRBV9
CDR3nt: TGTGCCAGCAGCGTAGCGGGACTAGCGGGGGGGCGGGAGACCCAGTACTTC
CDR3aa: CASSVAGLAGGRETQYF

abundance: NA
d_gene: TRBD1
j_gene: TRBJ2-7
v_gene: TRBV7-2
CDR3nt: TGTGCCAGCAGCTTAATAACAGGGGGTTACGAGCAGTACTTC
CDR3aa: CASSLITGGYEQYF

abundance: NA
d_gene: NA
j_gene: TRBJ2-3
v_gene: TRBV4-3
CDR3nt: TGCGCCAGCAGCCAAGATCGGGACTCGGGGTATGGGTGGGATACGCAGTATTTT
CDR3aa: CASSQDRDSGYGWDTQYF

abundance: NA
d_gene: NA
j_gene: TRBJ1-1
v_gene: TRBV5-5
CDR3nt: TGTGCCAGCATGGGGGGGCTGGGCACTGAAGCTTTCTTT
CDR3aa: CASMGGLGTEAFF

abundance: NA
d_gene: NA
j_gene: TRBJ2-7
v_gene: TRBV5-1
CDR3nt: TGCGCCAGCAGCCCGTGGGCCTCCTACGAGCAGTACTTC
CDR3aa: CASSPWASYEQYF

abundance: NA
d_gene: NA
j_gene: TRBJ1-2
v_gene: TRBV18
CDR3nt: TGTGCCAGCTCCCCCCGGGGGGTCAGCTATGGCTACACCTTC
CDR3aa: CASSPRGVSYGYTF

abundance: NA
d_gene: NA
j_gene: TRBJ1-6
v_gene: TRBV19
CDR3nt: TGTGCCAGTCAGAGCTCCTATAATTCACCCCTCCACTTT
CDR3aa: CASQSSYNSPLHF

abundance: NA
d_gene: NA
j_gene: TRBJ2-5
v_gene: TRBV12-5
CDR3nt: TGTGCTAGTGGTTTGGCCCACTCCGAGACCCAGTACTTC
CDR3aa: CASGLAHSETQYF

abundance: NA
d_gene: NA
j_gene: TRBJ1-6
v_gene: TRBV7-9
CDR3nt: TGTGCCAGCAGCTTACTTTCAGGGGTTGGGTCACCCCTCCACTTT
CDR3aa: CASSLLSGVGSPLHF

abundance: NA
d_gene: TRBD1
j_gene: TRBJ2-7
v_gene: TRBV10-3
CDR3nt: TGTGCCATCAACCCCGGACAGGGTATCTACGAGCAGTACTTC
CDR3aa: CAINPGQGIYEQYF

abundance: NA
d_gene: NA
j_gene: TRBJ1-5
v_gene: TRBV2
CDR3nt: TGTGCCAGCCTAGGGGTGGATGTAAATCAGCCCCAGCATTTT
CDR3aa: CASLGVDVNQPQHF

abundance: NA
d_gene: TRBD1
j_gene: TRBJ1-5
v_gene: TRBV27
CDR3nt: TGTGCCAGCAGTACCGCCCAGGGGGCTCTTAGTCAGCCCCAGCATTTT
CDR3aa: CASSTAQGALSQPQHF

abundance: NA
d_gene: NA
j_gene: TRBJ1-1
v_gene: TRBV14
CDR3nt: TGTGCCAGCAGCCCCCTACGTTTCGGGGGTCGGGGAGCTTTCTTT
CDR3aa: CASSPLRFGGRGAFF

abundance: once
d_gene: TRBD1
j_gene: TRBJ1-2
v_gene: TRBV4-1
CDR3nt: TGCGCCAGCAGCTCTATCCCAGGGACAGGGTTGTATGGCTACACCTTC
CDR3aa: CASSSIPGTGLYGYTF

abundance: NA
d_gene: NA
j_gene: TRBJ2-7
v_gene: TRBV30
CDR3nt: TGTGCCTGGAGTGAGATTGTGGTAACCTACGAGCAGTACTTC
CDR3aa: CAWSEIVVTYEQYF

abundance: NA
d_gene: NA
j_gene: TRBJ1-1
v_gene: TRBV2
CDR3nt: TGTGCCAGCTCGGAAAAATGGCTCGGAGCTTTCTTT
CDR3aa: CASSEKWLGAFF

abundance: NA
d_gene: NA
j_gene: TRBJ1-5
v_gene: TRBV7-8
CDR3nt: TGTGCCAGCAGCTTGGACAACCTCAGGCCCCAGCATTTT
CDR3aa: CASSLDNLRPQHF

abundance: NA
d_gene: NA
j_gene: TRBJ1-5
v_gene: TRBV6-5
CDR3nt: TGTGCCAGCAAGACCTCCGGGCAGGGCGGTCAGCCCCAGCATTTT
CDR3aa: CASKTSGQGGQPQHF

abundance: few
d_gene: NA
j_gene: TRBJ1-5
v_gene: TRBV27
CDR3nt: TGTGCCAGCAGTCTACGGACCGAGGGACAGCCCCAGCATTTT
CDR3aa: CASSLRTEGQPQHF

abundance: NA
d_gene: TRBD1
j_gene: TRBJ1-2
v_gene: TRBV7-9
CDR3nt: TGTGCCAGCAGCCCGACAGGGTTTACGGACTATGGCTACACCTTC
CDR3aa: CASSPTGFTDYGYTF

abundance: NA
d_gene: TRBD1
j_gene: TRBJ2-7
v_gene: TRBV29-1
CDR3nt: TGCAGCGTTAGGGGACAGGTTGGCGAGCAGTACTTC
CDR3aa: CSVRGQVGEQYF

abundance: NA
d_gene: TRBD1
j_gene: TRBJ1-2
v_gene: TRBV5-1
CDR3nt: TGCGCCAGCAGCTTGCTAAACAGGGGAGACTATGGCTACACCTTC
CDR3aa: CASSLLNRGDYGYTF

abundance: NA
d_gene: NA
j_gene: TRBJ2-5
v_gene: TRBV5-6
CDR3nt: TGTGCCAGCAGCTTACGGGGTTTCGAGGAGACCCAGTACTTC
CDR3aa: CASSLRGFEETQYF

abundance: NA
d_gene: TRBD1
j_gene: TRBJ1-1
v_gene: TRBV6-5
CDR3nt: TGTGCCAGCAGTTGGACAGGTGGATTGAACACTGAAGCTTTCTTT
CDR3aa: CASSWTGGLNTEAFF

abundance: once
d_gene: NA
j_gene: TRBJ1-4
v_gene: TRBV29-1
CDR3nt: TGCAGCTGCGGGACATCGGAAAAACTGTTTTTT
CDR3aa: CSCGTSEKLFF

abundance: NA
d_gene: NA
j_gene: TRBJ1-1
v_gene: TRBV5-1
CDR3nt: TGCGCCAGCAGCTTGTGGGCGGATGGCACTGAAGCTTTCTTT
CDR3aa: CASSLWADGTEAFF

abundance: NA
d_gene: NA
j_gene: TRBJ1-1
v_gene: TRBV28
CDR3nt: TGTGCCAGCACCTTGAGGGGGGGAGGGGTGACTTTCTTT
CDR3aa: CASTLRGGGVTFF

abundance: NA
d_gene: NA
j_gene: TRBJ2-1
v_gene: TRBV7-9
CDR3nt: TGTGCCAGCAGCCCGAGGGAGAATGAGCAGTTCTTC
CDR3aa: CASSPRENEQFF

abundance: NA
d_gene: NA
j_gene: TRBJ1-3
v_gene: TRBV10-2
CDR3nt: TGCGCCAGCAGTGATTTTGGAAACACCATATATTTT
CDR3aa: CASSDFGNTIYF

abundance: NA
d_gene: NA
j_gene: TRBJ1-4
v_gene: TRBV5-4
CDR3nt: TGTGCCAGCAGCTCCCGCGAGAGGGGCGAAAAACTGTTTTTT
CDR3aa: CASSSRERGEKLFF

abundance: NA
d_gene: NA
j_gene: TRBJ2-5
v_gene: TRBV5-1
CDR3nt: TGCGCCAGCAGCGATTTAGCAGCAGAGACCCAGTACTTC
CDR3aa: CASSDLAAETQYF

abundance: NA
d_gene: NA
j_gene: TRBJ1-5
v_gene: TRBV5-6
CDR3nt: TGTGCCAGCAGCCAGGCGGGCGGGAGCAATCAGCCCCAGCATTTT
CDR3aa: CASSQAGGSNQPQHF

abundance: NA
d_gene: NA
j_gene: TRBJ1-2
v_gene: TRBV5-1
CDR3nt: TGCGCCAGCAGCCGTGGGGGCGAGGGTGGCTACACCTTC
CDR3aa: CASSRGGEGGYTF

abundance: NA
d_gene: NA
j_gene: TRBJ2-1
v_gene: TRBV13
CDR3nt: TGTGCCAGCAGCCCGCGGGGCAGGGGCGGACACAATGAGCAGTTCTTC
CDR3aa: CASSPRGRGGHNEQFF

abundance: NA
d_gene: TRBD2
j_gene: TRBJ2-3
v_gene: TRBV9
CDR3nt: TGTGCCAGCACCAAGGGGGGACTAGCGGGCACAGATACGCAGTATTTT
CDR3aa: CASTKGGLAGTDTQYF

abundance: NA
d_gene: TRBD2
j_gene: TRBJ2-5
v_gene: TRBV5-1
CDR3nt: TGCGCCAGCAGCTTTACTAGCGGGCTGGGGCAAGAGACCCAGTACTTC
CDR3aa: CASSFTSGLGQETQYF

abundance: NA
d_gene: NA
j_gene: TRBJ2-1
v_gene: TRBV11-3
CDR3nt: TGTGCCAGCAGCTTTGACCCGGTGGCTGAGCAGTTCTTC
CDR3aa: CASSFDPVAEQFF